This TCR beta chain was observed in a study of blood T cells in healthy people across ages. Study observations and caveats: Naive CD4+ cell counts and diversity both ran higher in long-lived than in aged donors.

This CDR3 region has 16 residues. V was trimmed by 1 base and J by 1 base, leaving 13 bases between them. CDR1 MNHEY and CDR2 SMNVEV come from the germline V gene (reference sequence). Points on this clonotype: No antigen is known for it.

Each donor supplied roughly 9.1 milliliters of peripheral blood. The authors ran a second PCR of about 6 to 11 cycles using a sample-barcoded 5' primer and a J-beta primer mix. TCRdb reprocessed the 5' RACE reads with MiXCR, giving one entry per CDR3 protein. The table shows over 1,200,000 distinct CDR3 sequences, with roughly 60% occurring only once. The clonotype was recovered from a man aged 18-30 years in good health. Sample: blood. The chain links TRBV27 to TRBJ1-1; D is possibly TRBD1 (6 bases). The CDR3 nucleotides are TGTGCCAGCAGTTTATATACCGGGACACCGAACACTGAAGCTTTCTTT. Its protein is CASSLYTGTPNTEAFF.